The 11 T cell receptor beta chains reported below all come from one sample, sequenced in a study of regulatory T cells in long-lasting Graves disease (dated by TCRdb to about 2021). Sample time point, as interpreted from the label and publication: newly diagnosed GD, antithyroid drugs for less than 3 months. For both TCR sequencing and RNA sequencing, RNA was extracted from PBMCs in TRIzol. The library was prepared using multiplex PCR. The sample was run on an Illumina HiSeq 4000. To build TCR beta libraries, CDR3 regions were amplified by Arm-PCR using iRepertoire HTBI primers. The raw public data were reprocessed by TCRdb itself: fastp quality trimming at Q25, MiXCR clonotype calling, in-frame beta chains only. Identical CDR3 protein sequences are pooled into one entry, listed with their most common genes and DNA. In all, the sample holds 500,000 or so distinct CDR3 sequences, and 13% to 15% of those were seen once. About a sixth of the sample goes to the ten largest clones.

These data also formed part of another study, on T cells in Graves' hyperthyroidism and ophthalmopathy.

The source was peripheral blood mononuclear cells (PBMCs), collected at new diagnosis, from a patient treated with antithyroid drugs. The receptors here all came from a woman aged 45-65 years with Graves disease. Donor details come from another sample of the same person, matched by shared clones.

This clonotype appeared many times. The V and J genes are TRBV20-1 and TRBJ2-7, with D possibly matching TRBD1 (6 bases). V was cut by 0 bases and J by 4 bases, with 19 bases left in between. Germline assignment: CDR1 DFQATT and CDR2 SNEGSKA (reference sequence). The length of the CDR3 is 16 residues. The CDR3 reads CSARDLGHGRLYEQYF. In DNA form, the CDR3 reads TGCAGTGCTAGAGATCTGGGACACGGACGCTTATACGAGCAGTACTTC.

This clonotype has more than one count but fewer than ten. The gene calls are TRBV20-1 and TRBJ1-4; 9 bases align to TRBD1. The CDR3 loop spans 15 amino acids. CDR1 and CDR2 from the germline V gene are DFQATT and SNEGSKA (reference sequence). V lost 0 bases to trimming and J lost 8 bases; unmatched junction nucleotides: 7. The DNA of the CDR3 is TGCAGTGCTAGAGATTTCGGGACAGGGCGGGAAAAACTGTTTTTT. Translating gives CSARDFGTGREKLFF.

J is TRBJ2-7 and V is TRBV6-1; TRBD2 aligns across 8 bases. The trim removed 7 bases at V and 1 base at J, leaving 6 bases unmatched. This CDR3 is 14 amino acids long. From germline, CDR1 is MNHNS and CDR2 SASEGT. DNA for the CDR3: TGTGCCAGCAAATGGGGACTAGAGTCCTACGAGCAGTACTTC. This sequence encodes CASKWGLESYEQYF.

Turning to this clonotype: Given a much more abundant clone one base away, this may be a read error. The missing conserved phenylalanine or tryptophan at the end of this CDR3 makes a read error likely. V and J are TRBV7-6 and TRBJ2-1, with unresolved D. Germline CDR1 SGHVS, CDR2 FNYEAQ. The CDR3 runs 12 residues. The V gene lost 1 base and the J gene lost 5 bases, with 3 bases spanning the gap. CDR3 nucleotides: TGTGCCAGCAGCTTAGATGACAATGAGCAGTTCCTC. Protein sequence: CASSLDDNEQFL.

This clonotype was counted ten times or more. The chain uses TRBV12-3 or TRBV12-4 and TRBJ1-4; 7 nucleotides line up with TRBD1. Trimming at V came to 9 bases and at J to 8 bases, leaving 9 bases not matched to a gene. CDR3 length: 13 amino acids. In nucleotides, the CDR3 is TGTGCCAGTAGTCCGGGACAGTCAGAAAAACTGTTTTTT. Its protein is CASSPGQSEKLFF.

CDR3 sequence reads: CASGPQGGDTQYF. The DNA for the CDR3 is TGTGCTAGTGGCCCCCAAGGAGGGGATACGCAGTATTTT. The rearrangement joins TRBV12-5 to TRBJ2-3, with D perhaps TRBD2 (6 bases). Germline values: CDR1 LGHNT, CDR2 FRNRAP. The CDR3 runs 13 residues. V dropped 6 bases and J dropped 6 bases, with 13 bases sitting between them.

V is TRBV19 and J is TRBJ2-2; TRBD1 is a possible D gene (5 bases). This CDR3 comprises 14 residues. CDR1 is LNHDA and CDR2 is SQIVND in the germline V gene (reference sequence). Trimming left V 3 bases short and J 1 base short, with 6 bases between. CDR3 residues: CASSMQGNTGELFF. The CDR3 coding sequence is TGTGCCAGTAGTATGCAGGGGAACACCGGGGAGCTGTTTTTT.

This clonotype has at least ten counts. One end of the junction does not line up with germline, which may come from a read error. The CDR3 is CASSLGLAGVHEQFF. DNA for the CDR3: TGTGCCAGCAGCTTAGGACTAGCGGGGGTTCATGAACAGTTCTTC. V usage is TRBV7-8 and J usage is TRBJ2-1, with 12 bases that match TRBD2. This CDR3 has 15 amino acids. Germline CDR1 reads SGHVS; CDR2 reads FQNEAQ. Looking up the rest from reference TRBV7-8 and TRBJ2-1 gives the full variable domain: GAGVSQSPRYKVAKRGQDVALRCDPISGHVSLFWYQQALGQGPEFLTYFQNEAQLDKSGLPSDRFFAERPEGSVSTLKIQRTQQEDSAVYLCASSLGLAGVHEQFFGPGTRLTVL.

The CDR3 here is CASRRRRINAEAFF. CDR3 sequence (DNA): TGTGCCAGCAGACGTCGGCGTATTAACGCTGAAGCTTTCTTT. The chain combines TRBV12-3 or TRBV12-4 with TRBJ1-1; D unresolved. Deletions cut 6 bases from V and 6 bases from J, with 17 bases between. CDR3 size: 14 residues.

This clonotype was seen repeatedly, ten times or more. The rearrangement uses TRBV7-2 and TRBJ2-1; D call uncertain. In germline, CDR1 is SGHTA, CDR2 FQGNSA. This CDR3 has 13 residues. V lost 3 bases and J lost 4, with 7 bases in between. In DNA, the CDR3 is TGTGCCAGCAGCTTGGAACGGTACAATGAGCAGTTCTTC. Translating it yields CASSLERYNEQFF.

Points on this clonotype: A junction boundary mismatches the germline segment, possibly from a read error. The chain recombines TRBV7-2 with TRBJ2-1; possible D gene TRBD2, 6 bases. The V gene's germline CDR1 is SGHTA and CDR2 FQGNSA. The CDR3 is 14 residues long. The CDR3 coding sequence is TGTGCCAGCAGCTTAGCGGGGGGTTACAATGAGCTGTTCTTC. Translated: CASSLAGGYNELFF. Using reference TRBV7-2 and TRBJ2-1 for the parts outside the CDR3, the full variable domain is GAGVSQSPSNKVTEKGKDVELRCDPISGHTALYWYRQSLGQGLEFLIYFQGNSAPDKSGLPSDRFSAERTGGSVSTLTIQRTQQEDSAVYLCASSLAGGYNELFFGPGTRLTVL.